This T cell receptor (beta chain) was identified in a study of regulatory T cells in long-lasting Graves disease (dated by TCRdb to about 2021). Broadly, across the study: Antithyroid drugs had been taken for less than 3 months by newly diagnosed Graves' disease patients. Persistent Graves' disease patients were compared with newly diagnosed Graves' disease patients by peripheral blood TCR sequencing and RNA sequencing. The study took place in China and was registered as a clinical trial. A total of around 35 samples underwent TCR sequencing: about 13 from persistent and roughly 20 from newly diagnosed Graves' disease patients. General findings and caveats noted by the study authors: The small sample size was acknowledged by the authors as a limitation that may reduce accuracy. Because the primary lesion, thyroid tissue, could not be accessed, the study looked at peripheral blood alone. Preferential use of TRBV28, TRBJ1-2 and TRBJ2-5 was observed in persistent disease, whereas TRBV20-1 and TRBJ2-1 were favored in newly diagnosed disease. Lower TCR Shannon entropy and fewer highly expanded clones were observed in persistent Graves' disease patients than in newly diagnosed patients, which suggested clonal expansion. Sequencing and analysis were restricted to the TCR beta chain. More public clonotypes were shared among persistent patients (over 2,500) than among newly diagnosed patients (966).

Trimming takes 6 bases off V and 8 bases off J; junction bases not matched to a gene: 7. Its CDR3 holds 14 amino acids, cysteine through phenylalanine. The retained sequence is limited to the CDR3, 42 bases, with the frame set at the first base. The germline V gene (reference sequence) yields DFQATT for CDR1 and SNEGSKA for CDR2. Library method: multiplex PCR. The sequencer listed for this sample is Illumina HiSeq 4000. iRepertoire HTBI primers and Arm-PCR amplification of CDR3 regions were used to construct TCR beta libraries. Gel purification was performed on PCR products prior to sequencing. In the authors' own workflow: Gene usage analysis of CDR3 amino acid clonotypes relied on the 55 to 80 TRBV and 14 TRBJ segments identified across samples. COPE and FqMerger were used to merge the filtered high-quality paired reads into contigs. BLAST was used to align contigs to IMGT TRBV, TRBD and TRBJ reference genes, and CDR3 was defined according to IMGT. Highly expanded clones were defined as clonotypes with a frequency above 0.1%. Shannon entropy was used to measure repertoire diversity, and the Gini coefficient was used to measure V-J evenness. A clonotype found in more than one individual was treated as public. Through fastp at Q25 and MiXCR, TCRdb rebuilt clones from the public reads, retaining in-frame beta chains. Under each unique CDR3 protein, matching rows form one entry showing the most common genes and DNA. The V and J calls reflect TCRdb's pipeline rather than the authors' work. The sample table lists roughly 510,000 distinct CDR3 sequences, roughly 15% of them with a count of one. 9.5% to 15% of the sample is taken by the ten largest.

Sample time point, as interpreted from the label and publication: newly diagnosed GD, antithyroid drugs for less than 3 months. For both TCR sequencing and RNA sequencing, RNA was extracted from PBMCs using TRIzol. The diagnosis of Graves' disease was made according to American Thyroid Association guidelines. The patients came from an endocrinology department in Xi'an, China. From each patient, 7.5 to 10 milliliters of peripheral blood was collected into an EDTA anticoagulant tube. Ficoll Paque Plus density gradient separation was used to isolate PBMCs, and no further T cell sorting was performed. RNA quality was checked with an Agilent 2100 Bioanalyzer and agarose gel, and concentration with a NanoDrop 2000. In its sample, this clonotype was seen a few times. No antigen is known for it. No base quality information exists; no much larger clone differs at one position. These data were likewise used in another study, on T cells in Graves' hyperthyroidism and ophthalmopathy. The second study also describes: Stable Graves' hyperthyroidism was defined as no progression to ophthalmopathy during 18 months of follow-up. Hyperthyroidism patients were aged 18 to 65 years and newly diagnosed, with disease duration of less than 2 months. Patients with uncontrolled infections, other autoimmune diseases, pregnancy or lactation were excluded. Diagnoses relied on clinical symptoms, serum thyroxine and TRAb, thyroid ultrasound and orbital computed tomography. A first-round RT-PCR of the TCR CDR3 used the HTBI primer set with the Qiagen OneStep RT-PCR kit. Most expanded thyroid clonotypes (frequency above 0.001) were also found in blood, which suggests that blood repertoires may mirror thyroid immune responses. In cross-validation, a model built on a 13 V-J signature told ophthalmopathy apart from stable hyperthyroidism with over 85% sensitivity and approximately 81% specificity, and in testing the same model reached 80%/75%. In validation, the model predicted progression to ophthalmopathy a median of approximately 6.3 months before onset, with about 64% sensitivity and 72.22% specificity. TCR V-J signatures able to tell the groups apart were searched for in a discovery cohort of about a hundred patients, of whom more than 40 had Graves' ophthalmopathy and roughly 57 had stable Graves' hyperthyroidism. An independent validation cohort of around 19 hyperthyroidism patients and 17 patients who later progressed to ophthalmopathy tested prospective prediction of ophthalmopathy. The roughly 90 discovery patients were divided at random into training and test sets in a 7:3 ratio. Thyroid tissue and blood T-cell repertoires from about six Graves' hyperthyroidism patients were also compared in the study. Once sampling was done, hyperthyroidism patients were given methimazole at a starting dose of 30 mg daily, whereas ophthalmopathy patients were given high-dose intravenous methylprednisolone. The libraries were constructed in a second round of multiplex PCR and then size-selected and purified. Paired-end sequencing of the libraries was performed with 100 bp reads on an Illumina HiSeq2000. SOAPnuke was used to process the raw data, with reads discarded if the reads contained adapters or uncalled bases, had a mean Phred below 15, or lacked an exact constant-primer or identifier match. COPE v1.2.5 was used to merge the high-quality paired reads, and each unique nucleotide sequence was defined as a clonotype. MiTCR v1.1 was used to align clonotypes to the IMGT TRBV, TRBD and TRBJ reference segments. The analysis was restricted to V-J combinations with a frequency above 0.0001, which together covered just over 98% of the repertoires. A TCS score was defined as the ratio of F50 (clonal expansion) to E x V (chaos), with BLOSUM62-based TCRdist applied between CDR3 peptides within each V-J. Welch's t-statistics and random forest reduced 514 V-J features to under 15, which were used in a naive Bayes classifier (R e1071). No statistical method was used to set the sample size in advance, and investigators knew the group allocation. According to the paper, TCR Vbeta CDR3 sequencing was carried out on approximately 140 peripheral blood samples, which came from some 41 ophthalmopathy, 80 or so hyperthyroidism and some 17 progressor patients.

The clonotype comes from a young man with Graves disease. Donor details come from another sample of the same person, matched by shared clones. Source: peripheral blood mononuclear cells (PBMCs), taken at new diagnosis, from a patient treated with antithyroid drugs. The V and J genes are TRBV20-1 and TRBJ2-1, with 13 bases matching TRBD2. In nucleotides, the sequence is TGCAGTGCGGGGGGACTAGCGGGACGGGATGAGCAGTTCTTC. Protein translation: CSAGGLAGRDEQFF.